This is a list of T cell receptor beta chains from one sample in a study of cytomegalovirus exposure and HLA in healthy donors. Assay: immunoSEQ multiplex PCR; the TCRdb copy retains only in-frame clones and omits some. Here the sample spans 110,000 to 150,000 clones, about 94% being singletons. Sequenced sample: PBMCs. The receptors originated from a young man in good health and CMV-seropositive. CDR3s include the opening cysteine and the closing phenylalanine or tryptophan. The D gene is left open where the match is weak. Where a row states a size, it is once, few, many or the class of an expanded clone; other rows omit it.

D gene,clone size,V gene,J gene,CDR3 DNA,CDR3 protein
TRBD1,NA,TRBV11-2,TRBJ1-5,TGTGCCAGCAGCTTAGGGTTCGGACAGGGAGATCAGCCCCAGCATTTT,CASSLGFGQGDQPQHF
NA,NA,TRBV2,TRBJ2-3,TGTGCCAGCAGTGAAGCGTTGCCCCCGAGGAGCGGACGCACAGATACGCAGTATTTT,CASSEALPPRSGRTDTQYF
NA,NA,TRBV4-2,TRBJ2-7,TGTGCCAGCAGCCCTACTAGCTCCTACGAGCAGTACTTC,CASSPTSSYEQYF
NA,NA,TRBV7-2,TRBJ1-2,TGTGCCAGCAGCTTAGGCTCGCTAGCCTATGGCTACACCTTC,CASSLGSLAYGYTF
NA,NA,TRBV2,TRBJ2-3,TGTGCCAGCAAAGGGACTGGGAGTTGGGATACGCAGTATTTT,CASKGTGSWDTQYF
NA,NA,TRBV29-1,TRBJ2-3,TGCAGCGTCGAGGTCACAGATACGCAGTATTTT,CSVEVTDTQYF
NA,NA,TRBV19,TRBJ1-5,TGTGCCAGTAGTATCCGGGGAGTAGGAAGTCAGCCCCAGCATTTT,CASSIRGVGSQPQHF
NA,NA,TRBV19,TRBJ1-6,TGTGCCAGTAGTATAGGGGAGGGCGAGAATTCACCCCTCCACTTT,CASSIGEGENSPLHF
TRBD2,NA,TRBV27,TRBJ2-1,TGTGCCAGCACCACGACTAGCGCCATCTACAATGAGCAGTTCTTC,CASTTTSAIYNEQFF
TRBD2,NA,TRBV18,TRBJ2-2,TGTGCCAGCTCACCACGACTAGCGGGAGCTGACGGGGAGCTGTTTTTT,CASSPRLAGADGELFF
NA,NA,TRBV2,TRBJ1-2,TGTGCCAGCAGTGCAGCCCGAGGGAACTATGGCTACACCTTC,CASSAARGNYGYTF
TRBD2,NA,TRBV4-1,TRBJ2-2,TGCGCCAGCCTAGCGGGGAACACCGGGGAGCTGTTTTTT,CASLAGNTGELFF
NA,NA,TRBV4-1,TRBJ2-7,TGCGCCAGCAGCGGACCCCAGGGGCTCAAGCAGTACTTC,CASSGPQGLKQYF
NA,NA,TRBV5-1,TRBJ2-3,TGCGCCAGCAGCCTGCCGGACTTTTCTAGCACAGATACGCAGTATTTT,CASSLPDFSSTDTQYF
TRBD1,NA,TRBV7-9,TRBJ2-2,TGTGCCACAAGGACAGGGACGAACACCGGGGAGCTGTTTTTT,CATRTGTNTGELFF
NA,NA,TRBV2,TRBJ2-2,TGTGCCACTGTCGGGGGGCCGGGCACCGGGGAGCTGTTTTTT,CATVGGPGTGELFF
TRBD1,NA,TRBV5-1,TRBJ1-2,TGCGCCAGCAGCGACACGGGACAGGGGGTTTATGGCTACACCTTC,CASSDTGQGVYGYTF
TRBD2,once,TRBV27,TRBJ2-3,TGTGCCAGCAGTTTACGGTCTAGCGGGATCCGCACAGATACGCAGTATTTT,CASSLRSSGIRTDTQYF
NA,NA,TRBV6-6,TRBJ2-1,TGTGCCAGCAGAACGGGGTTTTGGAATGAGCAGTTCTTC,CASRTGFWNEQFF
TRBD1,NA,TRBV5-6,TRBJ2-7,TGTGCCAGCAGCTTGAAAGGTGGTCTCACAGGGGATTACTACGAGCAGTACTTC,CASSLKGGLTGDYYEQYF
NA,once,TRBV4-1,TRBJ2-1,TGCGCCAGCAGCCAAGGTCAAAGGGGAAACAATGAGCAGTTCTTC,CASSQGQRGNNEQFF
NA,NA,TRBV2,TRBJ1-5,TGTGCCAGCAGTGAACAGGGTTGGCAGCCCCAGCATTTT,CASSEQGWQPQHF
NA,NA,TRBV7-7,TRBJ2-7,TGTGCTAGCAGCTTAAACCAGGGGCTCGGCTACGAGCAGTACTTC,CASSLNQGLGYEQYF
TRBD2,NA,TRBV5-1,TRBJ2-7,TGCGCCAGCAGCATTTATATAGCGGGAGCATTGGGAGAGCAGTACTTC,CASSIYIAGALGEQYF
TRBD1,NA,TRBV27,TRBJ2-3,TGTGCCAGCAGGAACTTCGGGACAGGGTATTTGGATACGCAGTATTTT,CASRNFGTGYLDTQYF
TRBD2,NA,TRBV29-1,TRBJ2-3,TGCAGCGTTGGATCTAGCGGGAGTGGAACAGATACGCAGTATTTT,CSVGSSGSGTDTQYF
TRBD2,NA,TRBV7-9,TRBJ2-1,TGTGCCAGCAGCTTAGGGCTAGCGGGAGGCAATGAGCAGTTCTTC,CASSLGLAGGNEQFF
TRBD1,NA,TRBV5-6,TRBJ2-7,TGTGCCAGCAGCTTCACTACAGGGGCCTACGAGCAGTACTTC,CASSFTTGAYEQYF
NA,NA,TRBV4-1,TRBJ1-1,TGCGCCAGCAAACCCTCAGGATGGGCAGGGATGAACACTGAAGCTTTCTTT,CASKPSGWAGMNTEAFF
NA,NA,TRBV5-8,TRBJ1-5,TGTGCCAGCAGCGCGGGGGACGGACCCTATAGCAATCAGCCCCAGCATTTT,CASSAGDGPYSNQPQHF
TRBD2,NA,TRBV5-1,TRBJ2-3,TGCGCCACCTACGGTCCGGGACTAGCGGGAGATAGGGATACGCAGTATTTT,CATYGPGLAGDRDTQYF
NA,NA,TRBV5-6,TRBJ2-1,TGTGCCAGCAGCTGGGGACTGGAAAATGAGCAGTTCTTC,CASSWGLENEQFF
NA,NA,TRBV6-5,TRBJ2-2,TGTGCCAGCAGCCCCTCGTCCGGGAACACCGGGGAGCTGTTTTTT,CASSPSSGNTGELFF
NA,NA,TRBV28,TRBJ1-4,TGTGCCACGGGCGGGGTAAATGAAAAACTGTTTTTT,CATGGVNEKLFF
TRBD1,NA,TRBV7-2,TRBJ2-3,TGTGCCAGCAGGGGGGGGACAGGGCGGTCAGATACGCAGTATTTT,CASRGGTGRSDTQYF
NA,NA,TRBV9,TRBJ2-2,TGTGCCAGCAGTGCCGGGACGAACACCGGGGAGCTGTTTTTT,CASSAGTNTGELFF
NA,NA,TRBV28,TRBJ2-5,TGTGCCAGCAGTTTAGTAAAAGAGACCCAGTACTTC,CASSLVKETQYF
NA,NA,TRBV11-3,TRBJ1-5,TGTGCCAGCAGCCTAGGCCCCCCACGGGATTATAGCAATCAGCCCCAGCATTTT,CASSLGPPRDYSNQPQHF